This T cell receptor beta chain was captured in a study of blood T cell repertoires in COVID-19. Study background: Collection of acute and convalescent COVID-19 samples took place in the United States, Italy and Spain. T cells, B-cell-depleted T cells, or PBMCs supplied cDNA or gDNA.

The CDR3 has 17 amino acids. With V trimmed by 2 bases and J by 4 bases, 12 bases remained unmatched. Germline V gene lookup returns CDR1 SGHVS and CDR2 FQNEAQ. Authors' processing steps: It was from reference gene primer amplification that nucleated cell counts were estimated. Assay: immunoSEQ multiplex PCR; the TCRdb copy retains only in-frame clones and omits some. V, J and clone size were drawn from that table, and D and trimming were deduced from the DNA. Of roughly 100,000 clones listed, 88% are singletons. J is TRBJ2-3 and V is TRBV7-8; TRBD2 aligns across 7 bases. Material: peripheral blood. The source is a woman aged 80 or older with active COVID-19. CDR3 nucleotide sequence: TGTGCCAGCAGCTTACTCCCGTGGCGGGAGAACGCAGATACGCAGTATTTT. This sequence encodes CASSLLPWRENADTQYF.